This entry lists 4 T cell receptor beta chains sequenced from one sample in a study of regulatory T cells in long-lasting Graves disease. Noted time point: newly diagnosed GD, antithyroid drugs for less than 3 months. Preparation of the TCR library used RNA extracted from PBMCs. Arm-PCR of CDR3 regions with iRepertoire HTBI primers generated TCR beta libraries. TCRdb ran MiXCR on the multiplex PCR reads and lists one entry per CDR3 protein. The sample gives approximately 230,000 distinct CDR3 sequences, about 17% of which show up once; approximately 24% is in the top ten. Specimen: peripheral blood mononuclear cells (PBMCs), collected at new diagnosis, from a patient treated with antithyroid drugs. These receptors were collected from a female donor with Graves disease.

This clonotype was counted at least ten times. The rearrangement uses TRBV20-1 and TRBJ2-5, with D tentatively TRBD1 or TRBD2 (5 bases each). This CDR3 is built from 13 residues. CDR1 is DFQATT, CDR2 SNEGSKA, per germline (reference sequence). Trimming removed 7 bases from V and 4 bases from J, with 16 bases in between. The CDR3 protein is CSVPGPVRETQYF. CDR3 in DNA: TGCAGTGTCCCGGGACCCGTCCGAGAGACCCAGTACTTC.

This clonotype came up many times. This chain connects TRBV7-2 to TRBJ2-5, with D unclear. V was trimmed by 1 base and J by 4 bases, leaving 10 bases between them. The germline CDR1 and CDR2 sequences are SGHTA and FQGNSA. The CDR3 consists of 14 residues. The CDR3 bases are TGTGCCAGCAGCTTAGTGTCTCTTGGAGAGACCCAGTACTTC. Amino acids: CASSLVSLGETQYF.

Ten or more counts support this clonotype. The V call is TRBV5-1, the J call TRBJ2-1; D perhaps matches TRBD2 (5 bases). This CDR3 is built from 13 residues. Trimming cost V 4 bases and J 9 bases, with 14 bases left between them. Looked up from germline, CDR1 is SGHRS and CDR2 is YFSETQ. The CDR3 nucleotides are TGCGCCAGCAGCACCTCACTAGAGATTGAGCAGTTCTTC. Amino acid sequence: CASSTSLEIEQFF.

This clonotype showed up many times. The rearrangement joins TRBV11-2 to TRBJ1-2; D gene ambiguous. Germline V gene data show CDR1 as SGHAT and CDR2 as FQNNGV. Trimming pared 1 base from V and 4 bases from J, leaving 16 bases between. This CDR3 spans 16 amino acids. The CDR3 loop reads CASSLGGPGQGYGYTF. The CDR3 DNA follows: TGTGCCAGCAGCTTAGGAGGACCTGGGCAAGGCTATGGCTACACCTTC.